This T cell receptor (beta chain) comes out of a study of T cells in Graves' hyperthyroidism and ophthalmopathy. The CDR3 covers 17 residues. CDR1 and CDR2 (germline): SGHRS, YFSETQ. The V and J ends lost 4 bases and 1 base respectively, with 18 bases between them. This clonotype was detected ten times or more. TCR beta CDR3 regions were amplified from RNA. Carried out on the TCR CDR3, a first-round RT-PCR used the HTBI primer set. TCRdb reanalysed the multiplex PCR reads using MiXCR and keeps one entry per CDR3 protein. The sample includes about 640,000 distinct CDR3 sequences, about a fifth seen only once; the top ten take around a third.

The sample was blood. The sequence came from a man aged 30 to 45 with Graves' ophthalmopathy. This rearrangement joins TRBV5-1 to TRBJ2-1; weak D call: TRBD2 (6 bases). CDR3 loop: CASSRLGRDHSYNEQFF. For the CDR3, the DNA is TGCGCCAGCAGCCGTCTAGGGCGGGACCATTCCTACAATGAGCAGTTCTTC.